This is a list of T cell receptor beta chains from one sample in a study of shared T cell receptors in the human thymus. The table came from immunoSEQ multiplex PCR; TCRdb's copy has only in-frame clones and leaves some out. The sample holds about 660,000 clones, around 87% seen once. These data were also reused for a study on human thymus T cells.

Material: thymocytes. Receptors originate from a boy in the first two years of life with a congenital heart defect. CDR3s include the opening cysteine and the closing phenylalanine or tryptophan. Fields, in order: CDR3 DNA, CDR3 protein, V gene, clone size, J gene, D gene. D genes are given only for firm matches. Expanded clones are given a class, and other clones once, few, many or no size at all.

TGTGCCACCAGCAGGGGACTAGCGGGGGACCCCTCAAGAACCTACAATGAGCAGTTCTTC | CATSRGLAGDPSRTYNEQFF | TRBV15 | few | TRBJ2-1 | TRBD2
TGTGCCAGCAGCCCCAGGGCCTTCTCTGGAAACACCATATATTTT | CASSPRAFSGNTIYF | TRBV5-8 | . | TRBJ1-3 | .
TGTGCCAGCAGTGAAGGAGGGGTCAGGACAGGGGAATATGGCTACACCTTC | CASSEGGVRTGEYGYTF | TRBV6-1 | . | TRBJ1-2 | TRBD1
TGTGCCAGCAGTCTCGGAGGTTACGAGCAGTACTTC | CASSLGGYEQYF | TRBV28 | once | TRBJ2-7 | .
TGTGCCAGCAGGCGGACAGGGGTATATGGCTACACCTTC | CASRRTGVYGYTF | TRBV28 | . | TRBJ1-2 | TRBD1
TGTGCCAGCAGCTTAAAGGACAGGGTCTCTGGGGCCAACGTCCTGACTTTC | CASSLKDRVSGANVLTF | TRBV7-2 | . | TRBJ2-6 | TRBD1
TGTGCCAGCAAATTTGAGGGAGGGACTGAAGCTTTCTTT | CASKFEGGTEAFF | TRBV28 | . | TRBJ1-1 | .
TGTGCCAGCGTGGTAGGGGACACTGAAGCTTTCTTT | CASVVGDTEAFF | TRBV28 | . | TRBJ1-1 | .
TGTGCCTGGAGGGCCCGACAGGGACAAGAGACCCAGTACTTC | CAWRARQGQETQYF | TRBV30 | . | TRBJ2-5 | TRBD1
TGTGCCAGCCAGTCGGGGGCCAACGTCCTGACTTTC | CASQSGANVLTF | TRBV6-1 | few | TRBJ2-6 | .
TGTGCCAGCAGTGACCCGGCGGGACAGTTCAATCAGCCCCAGCATTTT | CASSDPAGQFNQPQHF | TRBV25-1 | . | TRBJ1-5 | TRBD1
TGTGCCAGCGGGGGGGCGACGAAGGAGACCCAGTACTTC | CASGGATKETQYF | TRBV19 | . | TRBJ2-5 | TRBD2
TGTGCCAGTACCTCAGGTGGTACATTAAACACTGAAGCTTTCTTT | CASTSGGTLNTEAFF | TRBV19 | . | TRBJ1-1 | .
TGTGCCAGCAGCTTCACTAGCGGAGACGAGCAGTACTTC | CASSFTSGDEQYF | TRBV5-4 | few | TRBJ2-7 | TRBD2
TGTGCCAGCAGCCGGACAGGACCTCTCTATGGCTACACCTTC | CASSRTGPLYGYTF | TRBV5-6 | . | TRBJ1-2 | TRBD1
TGTGCCAGCAGAGAAGGGGCTAGCGGGGGTAACTACGAGCAGTACTTC | CASREGASGGNYEQYF | TRBV27 | . | TRBJ2-7 | TRBD2
TGTGCCAGCAGCTCCAAACTAGCGGCGAGGGGAAATGAGCAGTTCTTC | CASSSKLAARGNEQFF | TRBV7-9 | . | TRBJ2-1 | TRBD2
TGTGCCAGTAGTGTTGAGGACAGGGGCGGGCAAGAGACCCAGTACTTC | CASSVEDRGGQETQYF | TRBV19 | . | TRBJ2-5 | TRBD1
TGTGCCAGCAGAGCAACAGGTTCTCTCATCTACGAGCAGTACTTC | CASRATGSLIYEQYF | TRBV28 | . | TRBJ2-7 | .
TGTGCCAGCAGCACTGCGGCTATGAACACTGAAGCTTTCTTT | CASSTAAMNTEAFF | TRBV6-6 | . | TRBJ1-1 | .
TGTGCCTGGAGGAATCGACAGGGTGCGAACACCGGGGAGCTGTTTTTT | CAWRNRQGANTGELFF | TRBV30 | . | TRBJ2-2 | TRBD1
TGTGCCAGCTCCTGGGGGGGGGTAGATAAAGCTTTCTTT | CASSWGGVDKAFF | TRBV5-8 | . | TRBJ1-1 | .
TGCAGCGGCCTCAGGGGAGGGGAGGGGCATCCGCATCCTGGCTACACCTTC | CSGLRGGEGHPHPGYTF | TRBV29-1 | . | TRBJ1-2 | .
TGTGCCAGCAGCCCTCGACCGGGACAGGGGGCGGTTGGCTACACCTTC | CASSPRPGQGAVGYTF | TRBV7-9 | . | TRBJ1-2 | TRBD1
TGTGCCAGCAGCCCACTAGGAGATACGCAGTATTTT | CASSPLGDTQYF | TRBV28 | . | TRBJ2-3 | .
TGTGCCAGCAGCCATCGGACAGGTAGCTCCTACGAGCAGTACTTC | CASSHRTGSSYEQYF | TRBV14 | once | TRBJ2-7 | TRBD1
TGTGCCAGCAGTTTGGGGACAGGGCACCCACCGCATTTT | CASSLGTGHPPHF | TRBV27 | . | TRBJ1-5 | TRBD1
TGTGCCATCAGTGTATCAAACTTGACAGATTCTTTTGGTGGCCCTCAAGAGACCCAGTACTTC | CAISVSNLTDSFGGPQETQYF | TRBV10-3 | . | TRBJ2-5 | .
TGTGCCAGCAGTGAGTCGGGGGGCGCGTTTTCACCCCTCCACTTT | CASSESGGAFSPLHF | TRBV6-4 | . | TRBJ1-6 | .
TGTGCCAGCAGTCCGGGACAGGGGCTTCGAGACGGCAATCAGCCCCAGCATTTT | CASSPGQGLRDGNQPQHF | TRBV27 | . | TRBJ1-5 | TRBD1
TGTGCTAGTGGTTTGGTACTGGGGACAGGCGCTAACTATGGCTACACCTTC | CASGLVLGTGANYGYTF | TRBV12-5 | . | TRBJ1-2 | TRBD1
TGTGCCAGCAGTGAAGTGTGGGGGAGGTATACTTACGAGCAGTACTTC | CASSEVWGRYTYEQYF | TRBV6-1 | . | TRBJ2-7 | .
TGCAGTGCTCTTTCCGACAGTGAAGCTTTCTTT | CSALSDSEAFF | TRBV20-1 | . | TRBJ1-1 | .
TGTGCCAGCTCACCAAACAGGGGGCTGACTGAAGCTTTCTTT | CASSPNRGLTEAFF | TRBV18 | . | TRBJ1-1 | TRBD1
TGTGCCAGCGGAGGCCAGACAGGGAGGTATAGCAATCAGCCCCAGCATTTT | CASGGQTGRYSNQPQHF | TRBV28 | . | TRBJ1-5 | TRBD1
TGTGCCAGCAGCCAGGACAGTTTTTCTGGAAACACCATATATTTT | CASSQDSFSGNTIYF | TRBV7-2 | . | TRBJ1-3 | .
TGTGCCACCAGCAGAGGAGGGGACAGGGGTATTCCCTACGAGCAGTACTTC | CATSRGGDRGIPYEQYF | TRBV15 | . | TRBJ2-7 | TRBD1
TGTGCCTATGCGCGACTAGCGGGGATGGGAGAGACCCAGTACTTC | CAYARLAGMGETQYF | TRBV6-1 | once | TRBJ2-5 | TRBD2
TGCAGCGTTGAGCAGGGGGTAAACTATGGCTACACCTTC | CSVEQGVNYGYTF | TRBV29-1 | . | TRBJ1-2 | TRBD1
TGTGCCAGCAGCTTCTATATGGCAACAGGGACAACGGAGACCCAGTACTTC | CASSFYMATGTTETQYF | TRBV5-4 | . | TRBJ2-5 | .
TGTGCCAGCAGAAGACGGGGGGGGCCTAGCACAGATACGCAGTATTTT | CASRRRGGPSTDTQYF | TRBV5-4 | . | TRBJ2-3 | TRBD2
TGTGCCTGGAGTGTGACCAGGGGTGGTGAAAAACTGTTTTTT | CAWSVTRGGEKLFF | TRBV30 | . | TRBJ1-4 | .
TGTGCCAGCAGCTGGCCCCTGAGGGATGGGAGAGACACCATATATTTT | CASSWPLRDGRDTIYF | TRBV11-2 | . | TRBJ1-3 | .
TGTGCCAGCAGCTTGGCAACAGAATATAGCAATCAGCCCCAGCATTTT | CASSLATEYSNQPQHF | TRBV5-6 | . | TRBJ1-5 | .